These T cell receptor beta chains were read from a single sample in a study of shared clonotypes between healthy human individuals. Assay: immunoSEQ multiplex PCR; the TCRdb copy retains only in-frame clones and omits some. The sample includes around 980,000 clones, around 78% of them seen just once. The source material was memory CD4+ T cells from PBMCs. The receptor source for this set is a man aged 18 to 30 in good health. Some clones in this sample may be carry-over from other donors' samples. CDR3s include the opening cysteine and the closing phenylalanine or tryptophan. Fields, in order: D gene, clone size, J gene, V gene, CDR3 DNA, CDR3 protein. The D gene is left open where the match is weak. Clone size appears in some rows only: once, few, many, or a class for an expanded clone.

TRBD1	-	TRBJ2-3	TRBV9	TGTGCCAGCAGCGTAGGTGAGGGGGCTATGGGCACAGATACGCAGTATTTT	CASSVGEGAMGTDTQYF
-	-	TRBJ1-1	TRBV11-2	TGTGCCAGCAGCTTAAATCTTGGGGTCATTGAAGCTTTCTTT	CASSLNLGVIEAFF
-	many	TRBJ2-3	TRBV4-1	TGCGCCAGCAGCCACGCAGGATCAGATACGCAGTATTTT	CASSHAGSDTQYF
-	-	TRBJ2-3	TRBV7-9	TGTGCCAGCAGCTCATCCACAGATACGCAGTATTTT	CASSSSTDTQYF
-	-	TRBJ2-2	TRBV5-6	TGTGCCAGCAGCTTGGTCTGGTCCCGAGGGGAGCTGTTTTTT	CASSLVWSRGELFF
-	-	TRBJ1-2	TRBV30	TGTGCCTGGAGCTCCCGGCGGGGGAGTGGCTACACCTTC	CAWSSRRGSGYTF
TRBD1	many	TRBJ2-7	TRBV5-1	TGCGCCAGCAGCGTGGGACAGGGGGCAGGCGAGCAGTACTTC	CASSVGQGAGEQYF
-	-	TRBJ2-1	TRBV7-3	TGTGCCAGCAGCTTCGGTAGCTCCTACAATGAGCAGTTCTTC	CASSFGSSYNEQFF
-	-	TRBJ1-2	TRBV28	TGTGCCAGCGCTGTGGTCGGACGAAACCAAGACTATGGCTACACCTTC	CASAVVGRNQDYGYTF
-	-	TRBJ2-7	TRBV18	TGTGCCAGCTCACCACAGGCCCGGGATTCCGAGCAGTACTTC	CASSPQARDSEQYF
TRBD1	-	TRBJ2-5	TRBV5-1	TGCGCCAGCAGCTTAACTCAGGGGGATCAAGAGACCCAGTACTTC	CASSLTQGDQETQYF
-	-	TRBJ2-3	TRBV12-5	TGTGCTAGTGGCCCCTCCGGATCAGATACGCAGTATTTT	CASGPSGSDTQYF
TRBD2	few	TRBJ2-1	TRBV11-3	TGTGCCAGCAGCTTAGTTGGGGCTAGCGGTCCCGACAATGAGCAGTTCTTC	CASSLVGASGPDNEQFF
-	-	TRBJ2-1	TRBV6-5	TGTGCCAGCAGCCAAACCGGCAATGAGCAGTTCTTC	CASSQTGNEQFF
TRBD2	-	TRBJ2-1	TRBV5-1	TGCGCCAGCAGCTTGGGACTAGCGGCTGACAATGAGCAGTTCTTC	CASSLGLAADNEQFF
TRBD2	-	TRBJ2-5	TRBV28	TGTGCCAGCAGCCTCCAGACTAGCGGGCGAGTCTGGGAGACCCAGTACTTC	CASSLQTSGRVWETQYF
-	-	TRBJ2-7	TRBV28	TGTGCCAGCAGTTTGAACGGCGGTAGAAGTGTCCACGAGCAGTACTTC	CASSLNGGRSVHEQYF
TRBD1	-	TRBJ2-3	TRBV7-9	TGTGCCAGCAGCCCGGGACAGCCTACAGATACGCAGTATTTT	CASSPGQPTDTQYF
-	once	TRBJ1-1	TRBV7-2	TGTGCCAGCAGCTTCACAAGAACTGAAGCTTTCTTT	CASSFTRTEAFF
-	-	TRBJ1-5	TRBV7-2	TGTGCCAGCAGCACTGACATGGGCCAGCCCCAGCATTTT	CASSTDMGQPQHF
-	-	TRBJ2-4	TRBV28	TGTGCCAGCAGTTTCGGGGGCGTAGCCAAAAACATTCAGTACTTC	CASSFGGVAKNIQYF